This T cell receptor beta chain was sequenced for a study of somatic mutations in cytotoxic T cells in rheumatoid arthritis. About the research overall: Patient blood, which was peripheral blood collected as 30 ml EDTA, was drawn right after diagnosis and before any treatment started.

Germline V lookup: CDR1 SGHAT, CDR2 FQNNGV. Trimming stripped 4 bases from V and 0 bases from J, with 9 bases between. This CDR3 region has 15 residues. The repertoire was sequenced with immunoSEQ multiplex PCR; TCRdb's copy has only in-frame clones and lacks some. Of 15,000 to 20,000 clones in the sample, roughly four fifths were seen once. This TCR came from a man aged 18 to 29 with rheumatoid arthritis. The specimen was CD8+ T cells sorted from blood. This chain uses TRBV11-2 with TRBJ1-4; TRBD1 might be the D (6 bases). The CDR3 spells CASSSWTATNEKLFF. Written as DNA, the CDR3 is TGTGCCAGCAGCTCGTGGACAGCAACTAATGAAAAACTGTTTTTT.